Listed below are T cell receptor beta chains from one sample, sequenced in a study of blood T cell repertoires in COVID-19. Only in-frame clones appear in the TCRdb table, and some are missing; sequencing was by immunoSEQ multiplex PCR. The sample includes 450,000 or so clones, 89% seen only once; the top ten take 0.9%. Sequenced: peripheral blood. These receptors came from a man aged 18 to 29 with COVID-19, enrolled during active disease. CDR3s include the opening cysteine and the closing phenylalanine or tryptophan. The order of the fields is clone size, J gene, CDR3 length, V gene, D gene, CDR3 DNA, CDR3 protein. A D gene is named only where the DNA matches it firmly. Not every row has a clone size; where given, it reads once, few, many or a size class.

clone_size: NA
j_call: TRBJ2-4
cdr3_length: 15
v_call: TRBV6-6
d_call: NA
cdr3_nt: TGTGCCAGCAGTTCGGCCGGGGATCACAAAAACATTCAGTACTTC
cdr3_aa: CASSSAGDHKNIQYF

clone_size: NA
j_call: TRBJ2-7
cdr3_length: 14
v_call: TRBV5-5
d_call: TRBD1
cdr3_nt: TGTGCCAGCAGCCTAGGACAGGGAGTGTACGAGCAGTACTTC
cdr3_aa: CASSLGQGVYEQYF

clone_size: NA
j_call: TRBJ1-2
cdr3_length: 13
v_call: TRBV28
d_call: TRBD1
cdr3_nt: TGTGCCATCGCACAGGGGGCGGACTATGGCTACACCTTC
cdr3_aa: CAIAQGADYGYTF

clone_size: NA
j_call: TRBJ2-1
cdr3_length: 12
v_call: TRBV24-1
d_call: NA
cdr3_nt: TGTGCCACCAGTGTCGGGGGTGGTGAGCAGTTCTTC
cdr3_aa: CATSVGGGEQFF

clone_size: NA
j_call: TRBJ1-4
cdr3_length: 16
v_call: TRBV7-2
d_call: TRBD1
cdr3_nt: TGTGCCAGCAGCTTCCGTGGGGGACAGTTCAATGAAAAACTGTTTTTT
cdr3_aa: CASSFRGGQFNEKLFF

clone_size: NA
j_call: TRBJ1-3
cdr3_length: 15
v_call: TRBV27
d_call: NA
cdr3_nt: TGTGCCAGCAGTGCAACGGGGAACTCTGGAAACACCATATATTTT
cdr3_aa: CASSATGNSGNTIYF

clone_size: once
j_call: TRBJ2-7
cdr3_length: 15
v_call: TRBV21-1
d_call: NA
cdr3_nt: TGTGCCAGCAGCAAAGTGCGGCCCCTAGCCTACGAGCAGTACTTC
cdr3_aa: CASSKVRPLAYEQYF

clone_size: NA
j_call: TRBJ1-5
cdr3_length: 14
v_call: TRBV6-5
d_call: NA
cdr3_nt: TGTGCCAGCAGTAGGGGATATAGCAATCAGCCCCAGCATTTT
cdr3_aa: CASSRGYSNQPQHF

clone_size: NA
j_call: TRBJ2-1
cdr3_length: 12
v_call: TRBV30
d_call: NA
cdr3_nt: TGTGCCTGGACACACTATTACAATGAGCAGTTCTTC
cdr3_aa: CAWTHYYNEQFF

clone_size: NA
j_call: TRBJ2-2
cdr3_length: 16
v_call: TRBV3-1/TRBV3-2
d_call: TRBD2
cdr3_nt: TGTGCCAGCAGCCAGATGCCCCGGGGGGGCACCGGGGAGCTGTTTTTT
cdr3_aa: CASSQMPRGGTGELFF

clone_size: NA
j_call: TRBJ1-6
cdr3_length: 15
v_call: TRBV19
d_call: NA
cdr3_nt: TGTGCCAGTAGTGAAGGGGCATCCTATAATTCACCCCTCCACTTT
cdr3_aa: CASSEGASYNSPLHF

clone_size: NA
j_call: TRBJ2-5
cdr3_length: 15
v_call: TRBV7-9
d_call: TRBD2
cdr3_nt: TGTGCCAGCAGCTTAGTCCTCGGACTAGCGGAGACCCAGTACTTC
cdr3_aa: CASSLVLGLAETQYF

clone_size: NA
j_call: TRBJ1-2
cdr3_length: 13
v_call: TRBV13
d_call: NA
cdr3_nt: TGTGCCAGCAGCTTATATAGGGGTGAAGGCTACACCTTC
cdr3_aa: CASSLYRGEGYTF

clone_size: NA
j_call: TRBJ1-2
cdr3_length: 15
v_call: TRBV11-3
d_call: TRBD1
cdr3_nt: TGTGCCAGCAGCTTGGGACAGCCGGAGGAGTATGGCTACACCTTC
cdr3_aa: CASSLGQPEEYGYTF

clone_size: NA
j_call: TRBJ2-6
cdr3_length: 15
v_call: TRBV3-1/TRBV3-2
d_call: TRBD1
cdr3_nt: TGTGCCAGCAGCACTCGACAGGGTGGTGCCAACGTCCTGACTTTC
cdr3_aa: CASSTRQGGANVLTF

clone_size: once
j_call: TRBJ2-1
cdr3_length: 15
v_call: TRBV9
d_call: NA
cdr3_nt: TGTGCCAGCAGCGCCAGCGGAGGCCGTGGGAATGAGCAGTTCTTC
cdr3_aa: CASSASGGRGNEQFF

clone_size: few
j_call: TRBJ1-2
cdr3_length: 13
v_call: TRBV18
d_call: TRBD1
cdr3_nt: TGTGCCAGCTCACCTGGGGACAGGGCGTGCTACACCTTC
cdr3_aa: CASSPGDRACYTF

clone_size: NA
j_call: TRBJ2-3
cdr3_length: 18
v_call: TRBV7-8
d_call: TRBD2
cdr3_nt: TGTGCCAGCAGCCAACTGCAAGTAGCGGGAGGTGGAACAGATACGCAGTATTTT
cdr3_aa: CASSQLQVAGGGTDTQYF

clone_size: NA
j_call: TRBJ2-3
cdr3_length: 14
v_call: TRBV19
d_call: TRBD2
cdr3_nt: TGTGCCAGTATGAGCGGGGGGGAAACAGATACGCAGTATTTT
cdr3_aa: CASMSGGETDTQYF

clone_size: NA
j_call: TRBJ2-1
cdr3_length: 16
v_call: TRBV4-2
d_call: TRBD2
cdr3_nt: TGTGCCAGCAGCCAAGTCTTGGCTAGCGGGATTAATGAGCAGTTCTTC
cdr3_aa: CASSQVLASGINEQFF

clone_size: once
j_call: TRBJ1-2
cdr3_length: 18
v_call: TRBV6-4
d_call: NA
cdr3_nt: TGTGCCAGCAGTGTAGAGGGAGGCCGCTGGGGCCGCAACTATGGCTACACCTTC
cdr3_aa: CASSVEGGRWGRNYGYTF

clone_size: NA
j_call: TRBJ2-3
cdr3_length: 15
v_call: TRBV3-1/TRBV3-2
d_call: TRBD1
cdr3_nt: TGTGCCAGCAGCCAAGGACAGGGTCGCACAGATACGCAGTATTTT
cdr3_aa: CASSQGQGRTDTQYF

clone_size: NA
j_call: TRBJ1-4
cdr3_length: 14
v_call: TRBV9
d_call: TRBD1
cdr3_nt: TGTGCCAGCAGTCAAACAGGGGGCGGAAAAAAACTGTTTTTT
cdr3_aa: CASSQTGGGKKLFF

clone_size: NA
j_call: TRBJ2-1
cdr3_length: 12
v_call: TRBV18
d_call: NA
cdr3_nt: TGTGCCAGCTCCAGAACCTACAATGAGCAGTTCTTC
cdr3_aa: CASSRTYNEQFF

clone_size: NA
j_call: TRBJ2-3
cdr3_length: 16
v_call: TRBV11-3
d_call: NA
cdr3_nt: TGTGCCAGCAGCCCACGGGACTCGCCCAACACAGATACGCAGTATTTT
cdr3_aa: CASSPRDSPNTDTQYF

clone_size: NA
j_call: TRBJ1-5
cdr3_length: 14
v_call: TRBV7-2
d_call: TRBD1
cdr3_nt: TGTGCCAGCAACGGGGGACAGTTATGGCAGCCCCAGCATTTT
cdr3_aa: CASNGGQLWQPQHF

clone_size: NA
j_call: TRBJ2-7
cdr3_length: 13
v_call: TRBV27
d_call: NA
cdr3_nt: TGTGCCAGCAGCTTTGGTGGGGGCCCGGAGCAGTACTTC
cdr3_aa: CASSFGGGPEQYF

clone_size: NA
j_call: TRBJ2-2
cdr3_length: 19
v_call: TRBV19
d_call: TRBD2
cdr3_nt: TGTGCCAGTAGTATGCCCACGGGACTAGCGGGGGGGCCGGTCGGGGAGCTGTTTTTT
cdr3_aa: CASSMPTGLAGGPVGELFF

clone_size: NA
j_call: TRBJ1-3
cdr3_length: 15
v_call: TRBV6-5
d_call: NA
cdr3_nt: TGTGCCAGCCAACAGGGATCCATTGGTGGAAACACCATATATTTT
cdr3_aa: CASQQGSIGGNTIYF

clone_size: NA
j_call: TRBJ1-6
cdr3_length: 13
v_call: TRBV12-5
d_call: NA
cdr3_nt: TGTGCTAGTGTGGGACTTACTAATTCACCCCTCCACTTT
cdr3_aa: CASVGLTNSPLHF

clone_size: NA
j_call: TRBJ2-3
cdr3_length: 17
v_call: TRBV4-2
d_call: TRBD2
cdr3_nt: TGTGCCAGCAGCCAGCCCCCAGCGGGAGTTAGCGCAGATACGCAGTATTTT
cdr3_aa: CASSQPPAGVSADTQYF

clone_size: NA
j_call: TRBJ2-2
cdr3_length: 17
v_call: TRBV3-1/TRBV3-2
d_call: NA
cdr3_nt: TGTGCCAGCAGCCAAGATGGGCTAGCTGCGAACACCGGGGAGCTGTTTTTT
cdr3_aa: CASSQDGLAANTGELFF

clone_size: NA
j_call: TRBJ2-1
cdr3_length: 16
v_call: TRBV4-1
d_call: NA
cdr3_nt: TGCGCCAGCAGTTCCTCGGTCAGCGGGTCTTACAATGAGCAGTTCTTC
cdr3_aa: CASSSSVSGSYNEQFF